This T cell receptor (beta chain) was sequenced for a study of blood T cells in healthy people across ages. The study's findings and limits: Diversity estimates drawn from one million T cells were deemed underestimates.

This clonotype has only a few counts. Its antigen is still unknown. The authors drew about 10 milliliters of peripheral blood from each donor. PCR was performed a second time for about 6 to 11 cycles using a sample-barcoded 5' primer and a J-beta primer mix. At least 2.5 million CDR3-containing paired-end reads were obtained per sample. TCRdb reprocessed the 5' RACE reads via MiXCR and lists one record per CDR3 protein. The table has around 800,000 distinct CDR3 sequences, about 55% seen once; the top ten hold approximately 40%. This CDR3 spans 15 amino acids. Trimming shortened V by 5 bases and J by 6 bases, and 17 bases separated the two germline ends. Germline V lookup: CDR1 MNHEY, CDR2 SVGAGI.

What was sequenced was blood. The sequence came from a man older than 75 in good health. V and J are TRBV6-5 and TRBJ2-1; perhaps TRBD2 as D (6 bases). The CDR3 sequence is CASSASRGTRNEQFF. CDR3 DNA: TGTGCCAGCAGTGCCTCACGCGGGACTCGCAATGAGCAGTTCTTC.